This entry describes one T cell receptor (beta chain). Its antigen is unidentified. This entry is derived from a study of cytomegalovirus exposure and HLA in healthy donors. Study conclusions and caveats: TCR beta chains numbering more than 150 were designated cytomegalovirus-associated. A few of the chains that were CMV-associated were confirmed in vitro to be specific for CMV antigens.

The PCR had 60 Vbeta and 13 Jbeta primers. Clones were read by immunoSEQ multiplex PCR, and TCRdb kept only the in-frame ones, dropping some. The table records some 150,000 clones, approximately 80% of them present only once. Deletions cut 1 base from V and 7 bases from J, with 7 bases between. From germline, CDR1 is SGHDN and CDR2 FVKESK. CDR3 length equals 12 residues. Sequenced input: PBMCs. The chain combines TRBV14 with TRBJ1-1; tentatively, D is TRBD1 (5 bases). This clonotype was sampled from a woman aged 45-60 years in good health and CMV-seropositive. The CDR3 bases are TGTGCCAGCAGCCAAGCGGGACTTGAAGCTTTCTTT. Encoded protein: CASSQAGLEAFF. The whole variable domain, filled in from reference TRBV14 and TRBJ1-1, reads EAGVTQFPSHSVIEKGQTVTLRCDPISGHDNLYWYRRVMGKEIKFLLHFVKESKQDESGMPNNRFLAERTGGTYSTLKVQPAELEDSGVYFCASSQAGLEAFFGQGTRLTVV.